This is a list of T cell receptor beta chains from one sample in a study of regulatory T cells in long-lasting Graves disease. From the multiplex PCR reads, TCRdb called clonotypes with MiXCR, one entry per CDR3 protein. The table shows 250,000 to 300,000 distinct CDR3 sequences, with 20% to 25% occurring only once. The source was peripheral blood mononuclear cells (PBMCs), collected when the disease was refractory, from a patient treated with antithyroid drugs. The receptors were sampled from a female donor with Graves disease. CDR3s include the opening cysteine and the closing phenylalanine or tryptophan. D genes are given only for firm matches. Clone size is not always given. Where it is, it says once, few, many or a class for expanded clones.

j_call d_call clone_size v_call cdr3_nt cdr3_aa
TRBJ1-2 - many TRBV7-2 TGTGCCAGCAGCGAGGGGGATAGCTATGGCTACACCTTC CASSEGDSYGYTF
TRBJ1-2 - many TRBV28 TGTGCCAGCAGTCCCCTACCCGTCCAAGGCTACACCTTC CASSPLPVQGYTF
TRBJ2-7 - - TRBV30 TGTGCCTGGAGTCCTACTGGCTACGAGCAGTACTTC CAWSPTGYEQYF
TRBJ2-2 - few TRBV20-1 TGCAGTGCCCGCCCCACCGGGAGACTGAGCGGGGAGCTGTTTTTT CSARPTGRLSGELFF
TRBJ2-2 TRBD2 - TRBV6-5 TGTGCCAGCAGTTACCTGGTCGCGACTAGCGGGAGAGAGAACACCGGGGAGCTGTTTTTT CASSYLVATSGRENTGELFF
TRBJ1-2 - many TRBV12-3/TRBV12-4 TGTGCCAGCAGTTTAGGCCAGGGGAGCCACCTTAACTATGGCTACACCTTC CASSLGQGSHLNYGYTF
TRBJ2-7 - few TRBV7-9 TGTGCCAGCAGCTTAGTTTTGTTCGAGACGAGAGACGACGAGCAGTACTTC CASSLVLFETRDDEQYF
TRBJ2-1 - many TRBV5-1 TGCGCCAGCAGCTCCTTGCCTGGGGAGGATACCTACAATGAGCAGTTCTTC CASSSLPGEDTYNEQFF
TRBJ1-6 - few TRBV3-1 TGTGCCAGCAGCCAATCGGAGGCCGGGGGAAATTCACCCCTCCACTTT CASSQSEAGGNSPLHF
TRBJ1-1 - few TRBV5-6 TGTGCCAGCAGTTATCAGCTAGTGAACACTGAAGCTTTCTTT CASSYQLVNTEAFF
TRBJ2-1 - - TRBV11-2 TGTGCCAGCAGCTTAGTGGGGGATTCCTACAATGAGCAGTTCTTC CASSLVGDSYNEQFF
TRBJ1-1 - - TRBV7-2 TGTGCCAGCAGCCCAGATCCCAGGGGGAACACTGAAGCTTTCTTT CASSPDPRGNTEAFF
TRBJ1-2 - few TRBV25-1 TGTGCCAGCAGTGAATACGGTGGCTACACCTTC CASSEYGGYTF
TRBJ1-2 - - TRBV7-2 TGTGCCAGCAACAAAAGGACAAGGGAGGAAGGCTATGGCTACACCTTC CASNKRTREEGYGYTF
TRBJ2-7 - many TRBV2 TGTGCCAGCAGTGTTACTGGGGTCACCTACGAGCAGTACTTC CASSVTGVTYEQYF
TRBJ2-7 - few TRBV18 TGTGCCAGCTCACCAAGGGAGAAGACAAGCACCTACGAGCAGTACTTC CASSPREKTSTYEQYF
TRBJ2-7 - many TRBV20-1 TGCAGTGCTAGATCCAGCGGCTCCTACGAGCAGTACTTC CSARSSGSYEQYF
TRBJ2-3 - few TRBV4-2 TGTGCCAGCAGCCAAGATAAGGCTACGACTGGCCCTACGCAGTATTTT CASSQDKATTGPTQYF
TRBJ1-4 TRBD1 - TRBV7-6 TGTGCCAGCAGCTCCGGACAGGGGAGGGAAAAACTGTTTTTT CASSSGQGREKLFF
TRBJ2-1 - - TRBV6-5 TGTGCCAGCAGTTACTCTACAGGGGGGGGTGGGCAGTTCTTC CASSYSTGGGGQFF
TRBJ1-4 - - TRBV2 TGTGCCAGCTGGGATAATGAAAAACTGTTTTTT CASWDNEKLFF
TRBJ2-4 - - TRBV7-2 TGTGCCAGCAGCTTCACGGGAACTAAAGACATTCAGTACTTC CASSFTGTKDIQYF
TRBJ1-1 - many TRBV11-2 TGTGCCAGCAGCCATGGGACGGAAGGAAGGGCTGAAGCTTTCTTT CASSHGTEGRAEAFF
TRBJ1-4 - many TRBV11-2 TGTGCCACCCGGCCAACGGCCCGGGTGCATAATGAAAAACTGTTTTTT CATRPTARVHNEKLFF
TRBJ2-7 TRBD2 few TRBV6-2/TRBV6-3 TGTGCCAGCAGCCTTAGCGGGAGATACTCCTACGAGCAGTACTTC CASSLSGRYSYEQYF
TRBJ2-1 TRBD2 - TRBV20-1 TGCAGTGCTAGAGGGGTACGGGGGACTAGGGATGAGCAGTTCTTC CSARGVRGTRDEQFF
TRBJ2-4 TRBD1 many TRBV2 TGTGCCAGCAGTGGAGGGACAGGGACAAACATTCAGTACTTC CASSGGTGTNIQYF
TRBJ2-2 TRBD2 many TRBV2 TGTGCCAGCAGCTTATCTCCGGGAGGGTCGACCGGGGAGCTGTTTTTT CASSLSPGGSTGELFF
TRBJ2-7 - few TRBV20-1 TGCAGTGCAGACGACTATTCCGCCCCTGGAGAAGCGCTTACCTACGAGCAGTACTTC CSADDYSAPGEALTYEQYF
TRBJ2-7 - - TRBV7-9 TGTGCCAGCAGCTCCTCCCGTCTTCTGAGCGGAGGGGGCTACGAGCAGTACTTC CASSSSRLLSGGGYEQYF
TRBJ2-7 - few TRBV20-1 TGCAGTGCTCGTAAACTAGGCCTCTACGAGCAGTACTTC CSARKLGLYEQYF
TRBJ2-7 TRBD1 few TRBV3-1 TGTGCCAGCAGCCAGATACAGGGGTACGAGCAGTACTTC CASSQIQGYEQYF
TRBJ1-5 TRBD1 - TRBV19 TGTGCCAGTAGTACGACAGGGAGGCATCAGCCCCAGCATTTT CASSTTGRHQPQHF
TRBJ2-7 TRBD2 - TRBV20-1 TGCAGTGCTAGGCCTGCGAGCGGGAGGTATACCTACGAGCAGTACTTC CSARPASGRYTYEQYF
TRBJ1-2 TRBD1 few TRBV7-2 TGTGCCAGCAGCTTCGGCACAGGGGGAGGAGGCTACACCTTC CASSFGTGGGGYTF
TRBJ1-5 - many TRBV12-3/TRBV12-4 TGTGCCAGCAGTCGGGACTCTTATAGCAATCAGCCCCAGCATTTT CASSRDSYSNQPQHF
TRBJ2-7 - once TRBV9 TGTGCCAGCAGCCCAGGGTGGGAGTCCTCCTACGAGCAGTACTTC CASSPGWESSYEQYF
TRBJ1-6 TRBD1 few TRBV4-3 TGCGCCAGCAGCCATGTCAGACAGGGAAATTCACCCCTCCACTTT CASSHVRQGNSPLHF
TRBJ2-7 TRBD2 - TRBV7-2 TGTACCCGCAGCTTAGAGGCGGGAGCCCTTACCTACGAGCAGTACTTC CTRSLEAGALTYEQYF